The sequence of this T cell receptor (beta chain) was determined in a study of blood T cell repertoires in COVID-19. Study context: Sample material is recorded as cDNA or gDNA derived from T cells, B-cell-depleted T cells, or PBMCs.

The data were produced by immunoSEQ multiplex PCR, yet TCRdb's version contains in-frame clones alone and is incomplete. The sample holds some 95,000 clones, under 95% seen once. What was sequenced was peripheral blood. The TCR was taken from a human donor with active COVID-19. The donor label of this sample is uncertain.

CDR3 in amino acids: CASPRDRAQPQHF. The CDR3 DNA follows: TGTGCCAGCCCCCGGGACAGGGCCCAGCCCCAGCATTTT. The chain links TRBV21-1 to TRBJ1-5; TRBD1 is the table's D call and was not checked against the DNA. TRBV21-1 is reported as a pseudogene. The CDR3 has 13 amino acids.